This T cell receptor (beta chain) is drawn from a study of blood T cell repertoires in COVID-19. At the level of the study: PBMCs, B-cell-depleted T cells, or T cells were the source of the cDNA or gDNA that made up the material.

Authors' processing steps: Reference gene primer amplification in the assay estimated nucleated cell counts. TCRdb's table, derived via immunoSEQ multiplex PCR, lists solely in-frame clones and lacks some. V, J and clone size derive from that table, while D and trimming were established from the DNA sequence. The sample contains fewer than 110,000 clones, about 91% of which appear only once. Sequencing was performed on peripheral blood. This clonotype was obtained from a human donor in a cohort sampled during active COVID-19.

Written as DNA, the CDR3 is TGTGCCAGCAGCTCCTGGGCAGAGACCCAGTACTTC. It translates to CASSSWAETQYF. This chain uses TRBV7-9 with TRBJ2-5; D is unresolved. The V gene lost 4 bases and the J gene lost 4 bases, with 7 bases spanning the gap. This CDR3 spans 12 amino acids. The V gene's germline CDR1 is SEHNR and CDR2 FQNEAQ (reference sequence).